The 11 T cell receptor beta chains given below trace back to one sample, sequenced in a study of cytotoxic CD8 clonotypes in ibrutinib-treated CLL. Produced via immunoSEQ multiplex PCR; TCRdb's table is partial and in-frame only. The sample records some 29,000 clones, about 75% being singletons. The sequencing here drew on PBMCs, taken after 36 months of ibrutinib treatment. These receptor sequences come from a human donor with chronic lymphocytic leukemia.

There are a few counts of this clone. This rearrangement joins TRBV7-5 to TRBJ1-6. TRBV7-5 is an annotated pseudogene. This CDR3 contains 15 residues. The CDR3 is CASSLRAGRDSPLHF. DNA for the CDR3: TGTGCCAGCAGCTTACGGGCAGGCCGCGATTCACCCCTCCACTTT.

This chain connects TRBV19 to TRBJ2-7; D could derive from TRBD1 or TRBD2 (5 bases each). The germline V gene encodes CDR1 LNHDA and CDR2 SQIVND (reference sequence). The CDR3 is made up of 12 amino acids. V shed 3 bases and J shed 9 bases, with 12 bases lying between them. The CDR3 spells CASSIPRGRQYF. The CDR3 DNA follows: TGTGCCAGTAGTATTCCCCGGGGACGGCAGTACTTC.

The chain is built from TRBV7-9 and TRBJ1-6; no firm D call. Trimming left V 1 base short and J 9 bases short, with 4 bases between. The germline V gene encodes CDR1 SEHNR and CDR2 FQNEAQ (reference sequence). The CDR3 sequence is 12 residues long. CDR3 coding DNA: TGTGCCAGCAGCTTAGGGGGTTCACCCCTCCACTTT. Translation gives CASSLGGSPLHF. The variable domain in full, with the rest retrieved from reference TRBV7-9 and TRBJ1-6, is DTGVSQNPRHKITKRGQNVTFRCDPISEHNRLYWYRQTLGQGPEFLTYFQNEAQLEKSRLLSDRFSAERPKGSFSTLEIQRTEQGDSAMYLCASSLGGSPLHFGNGTRLTVT.

The table lists this clone with a few counts. The chain recombines TRBV5-4 with TRBJ1-6; tentatively, D is TRBD1 (6 bases). Germline CDR1 reads SGHNT; CDR2 reads YYREEE (reference sequence). Trimming pared 0 bases from V and 9 bases from J, leaving 10 bases between. The CDR3 has 14 amino acids. The CDR3 reads CASSLEGRGSPLHF. The CDR3 DNA sequence: TGTGCCAGCAGCTTGGAAGGCAGGGGTTCACCCCTCCACTTT. The variable domain in full, with the rest retrieved from reference TRBV5-4 and TRBJ1-6, is ETGVTQSPTHLIKTRGQQVTLRCSSQSGHNTVSWYQQALGQGPQFIFQYYREEENGRGNFPPRFSGLQFPNYSSELNVNALELDDSALYLCASSLEGRGSPLHFGNGTRLTVT.

The J gene is TRBJ2-5, the V gene TRBV2, with D possibly matching TRBD1 (5 bases). Between the trimmed V and J ends, which lost 5 bases and 1 base, there was a span of 11 bases. Germline V gives CDR1 SNHLY, CDR2 FYNNEI. The CDR3 has 14 residues. The CDR3: CASSFTGSQETQYF. The CDR3, as DNA: TGTGCCAGCAGTTTTACAGGTTCCCAAGAGACCCAGTACTTC.

The chain recombines TRBV9 with TRBJ1-4; D perhaps matches TRBD1 (5 bases). Germline-derived CDR1 and CDR2 are SGDLS and YYNGEE. V gave up 3 bases and J gave up 7 bases, with 13 bases separating them. The CDR3 extends over 14 amino acids. CDR3 protein: CASSAGTIGEKLFF. The CDR3 region has the DNA TGTGCCAGCAGCGCCGGGACGATAGGTGAAAAACTGTTTTTT.

The gene calls are TRBV7-9 and TRBJ2-7; 7 nucleotides align to TRBD1. Germline CDR1 is SEHNR and CDR2 is FQNEAQ (reference sequence). V gave up 5 bases and J gave up 3 bases; unmatched junction bases: 4. The CDR3 contains 13 residues. CDR3 amino acids: CASSHTGDYEQYF. DNA of the CDR3: TGTGCCAGCAGCCATACAGGGGACTACGAGCAGTACTTC.

With regard to this clone: Compared with germline, one end of the junction differs, possibly owing to a read error. The chain combines TRBV13 with TRBJ2-2; D is unresolved. Germline V gene data show CDR1 as PRHDT and CDR2 as FYEKMQ (reference sequence). The length of the CDR3 is 14 residues. In nucleotides, the CDR3 is TGTGCCAGCAGCGTAGGGTCCTACACCGGGGAGCTGTTTTTT. It yields the protein CASSVGSYTGELFF.

The V and J genes are TRBV4-1 and TRBJ1-6, with TRBD1 identical over 7 bases. Germline CDR1 reads MGHRA; CDR2 reads YSYEKL. CDR3 length equals 16 residues. V shed 0 bases, J shed 6 bases, and the junction held 5 bases outside the gene matches. CDR3 loop: CASSQEYRGRNSPLHF. CDR3 nucleotide sequence: TGCGCCAGCAGCCAAGAGTACAGGGGACGTAATTCACCCCTCCACTTT.

The V and J genes are TRBV4-1 and TRBJ2-7; tentative D call: TRBD2 (5 bases). The CDR3 consists of 15 residues. Deletions cut 0 bases from V and 1 base from J, with 10 bases between. Germline CDR1 MGHRA, CDR2 YSYEKL. CDR3 amino acids: CASSQEELGSYEQYF. The CDR3 bases are TGCGCCAGCAGCCAAGAAGAACTAGGGTCCTACGAGCAGTACTTC.

The rearrangement joins TRBV25-1 to TRBJ2-3, with D possibly being TRBD2 (5 bases). CDR3 size: 13 residues. The ends were cut back, 4 bases at V and 3 bases at J, with 8 bases in the middle. CDR1 and CDR2 from the germline V gene are MGHDK and SYGVNS. In DNA form, the CDR3 reads TGTGCCAGCAGTGCAGCGGCTACAGATACGCAGTATTTT. This codes for CASSAAATDTQYF. Combining the CDR3 with reference TRBV25-1 and TRBJ2-3 gives the whole variable domain EADIYQTPRYLVIGTGKKITLECSQTMGHDKMYWYQQDPGMELHLIHYSYGVNSTEKGDLSSESTVSRIRTEHFPLTLESARPSHTSQYLCASSAAATDTQYFGPGTRLTVL.